This is a list of T cell receptor beta chains from one sample in a study of shared clonotypes between healthy human individuals. Only in-frame clones appear in the TCRdb table, and some are missing; sequencing was by immunoSEQ multiplex PCR. The sample lists roughly 2 million clones, about 95% occurring once. The sequencing sample was made of naive CD8+ T cells sorted from blood. These receptors came from a young man in good health. The CDR3 runs from the conserved cysteine through the conserved F or W. The order of the fields is clone size, V gene, D gene, J gene, CDR3 protein, CDR3 DNA. A D gene is named only where the DNA matches it firmly. Not all rows give a size; the values are once, few, many and, for expanded clones, a class.

abundance: NA; v_gene: TRBV7-9; d_gene: TRBD1; j_gene: TRBJ1-1; CDR3aa: CASSSTGTGGTEAFF; CDR3nt: TGTGCCAGCAGCTCAACCGGGACAGGAGGGACTGAAGCTTTCTTT
abundance: NA; v_gene: TRBV6-1; d_gene: TRBD1; j_gene: TRBJ2-7; CDR3aa: CASSELGTAAYEQYF; CDR3nt: TGTGCCAGCAGTGAACTTGGGACAGCAGCCTACGAGCAGTACTTC
abundance: once; v_gene: TRBV6-6; d_gene: NA; j_gene: TRBJ2-7; CDR3aa: CASSYSVSTDHYEQYF; CDR3nt: TGTGCCAGCAGTTACTCGGTTAGTACTGATCACTACGAGCAGTACTTC
abundance: NA; v_gene: TRBV5-5; d_gene: NA; j_gene: TRBJ1-1; CDR3aa: CASSLQGNTEAFF; CDR3nt: TGTGCCAGCAGCTTACAGGGGAACACTGAAGCTTTCTTT
abundance: NA; v_gene: TRBV7-9; d_gene: NA; j_gene: TRBJ2-7; CDR3aa: CASSPTRARIYEQYF; CDR3nt: TGTGCCAGCAGCCCGACCCGGGCCAGAATCTACGAGCAGTACTTC
abundance: NA; v_gene: TRBV28; d_gene: NA; j_gene: TRBJ2-7; CDR3aa: CASSLEWGGDSYEQYF; CDR3nt: TGTGCCAGCAGTTTAGAATGGGGAGGAGACTCCTACGAGCAGTACTTC
abundance: NA; v_gene: TRBV30; d_gene: NA; j_gene: TRBJ2-2; CDR3aa: CAWSILNTGELFF; CDR3nt: TGTGCCTGGAGTATTTTGAACACCGGGGAGCTGTTTTTT
abundance: NA; v_gene: TRBV4-1; d_gene: NA; j_gene: TRBJ1-1; CDR3aa: CASSQGRGTEAFF; CDR3nt: TGCGCCAGCAGCCAAGGTCGGGGGACTGAAGCTTTCTTT
abundance: NA; v_gene: TRBV28; d_gene: TRBD2; j_gene: TRBJ2-2; CDR3aa: CASRGERNTGELFF; CDR3nt: TGTGCCAGCCGGGGGGAGAGAAACACCGGGGAGCTGTTTTTT
abundance: once; v_gene: TRBV7-8; d_gene: NA; j_gene: TRBJ2-7; CDR3aa: CASSFLVWTLSYEQYF; CDR3nt: TGTGCCAGCAGCTTTTTAGTCTGGACCTTATCCTACGAGCAGTACTTC
abundance: NA; v_gene: TRBV7-2; d_gene: NA; j_gene: TRBJ2-7; CDR3aa: CASSNQAATSYEQYF; CDR3nt: TGTGCCAGCAGTAATCAGGCGGCAACCTCCTACGAGCAGTACTTC
abundance: NA; v_gene: TRBV10-1; d_gene: TRBD1; j_gene: TRBJ2-3; CDR3aa: CASSPGTASATDTQYF; CDR3nt: TGCGCCAGCAGTCCAGGGACAGCTTCCGCCACAGATACGCAGTATTTT
abundance: NA; v_gene: TRBV6-1; d_gene: NA; j_gene: TRBJ2-2; CDR3aa: CASSDRRVTGELFF; CDR3nt: TGTGCCAGCAGTGATCGTAGGGTTACCGGGGAGCTGTTTTTT
abundance: NA; v_gene: TRBV11-2; d_gene: TRBD2; j_gene: TRBJ2-2; CDR3aa: CASSYGLAGVHGELFF; CDR3nt: TGTGCCAGCAGCTATGGACTAGCGGGAGTTCACGGGGAGCTGTTTTTT
abundance: NA; v_gene: TRBV5-1; d_gene: TRBD1; j_gene: TRBJ2-7; CDR3aa: CASSVGGGTYEQYF; CDR3nt: TGCGCCAGCAGCGTAGGGGGCGGTACCTACGAGCAGTACTTC
abundance: NA; v_gene: TRBV5-6; d_gene: TRBD1; j_gene: TRBJ1-5; CDR3aa: CASSFGQGQPQHF; CDR3nt: TGTGCCAGCAGCTTCGGACAGGGCCAGCCCCAGCATTTT
abundance: NA; v_gene: TRBV7-9; d_gene: NA; j_gene: TRBJ2-3; CDR3aa: CASSLVSTDTQYF; CDR3nt: TGTGCCAGCAGCTTAGTAAGCACAGATACGCAGTATTTT
abundance: NA; v_gene: TRBV7-6; d_gene: TRBD2; j_gene: TRBJ2-3; CDR3aa: CASSLPTSGWATDTQYF; CDR3nt: TGTGCCAGCAGCTTACCGACTAGCGGGTGGGCCACAGATACGCAGTATTTT
abundance: NA; v_gene: TRBV4-1; d_gene: NA; j_gene: TRBJ2-5; CDR3aa: CASSPRLAAGGKETQYF; CDR3nt: TGCGCCAGCAGCCCACGGCTGGCAGCCGGGGGTAAGGAGACCCAGTACTTC
abundance: NA; v_gene: TRBV5-1; d_gene: NA; j_gene: TRBJ1-2; CDR3aa: CASSPPGGPYGYTF; CDR3nt: TGCGCCAGCAGCCCACCTGGAGGACCCTATGGCTACACCTTC
abundance: NA; v_gene: TRBV28; d_gene: TRBD1; j_gene: TRBJ2-7; CDR3aa: CASSLGDRSILGYEQYF; CDR3nt: TGTGCCAGCAGTTTAGGGGACAGAAGCATCCTTGGCTACGAGCAGTACTTC
abundance: NA; v_gene: TRBV18; d_gene: TRBD1; j_gene: TRBJ1-4; CDR3aa: CASSPPGGREKLFF; CDR3nt: TGTGCCAGCTCACCACCAGGGGGCCGGGAAAAACTGTTTTTT